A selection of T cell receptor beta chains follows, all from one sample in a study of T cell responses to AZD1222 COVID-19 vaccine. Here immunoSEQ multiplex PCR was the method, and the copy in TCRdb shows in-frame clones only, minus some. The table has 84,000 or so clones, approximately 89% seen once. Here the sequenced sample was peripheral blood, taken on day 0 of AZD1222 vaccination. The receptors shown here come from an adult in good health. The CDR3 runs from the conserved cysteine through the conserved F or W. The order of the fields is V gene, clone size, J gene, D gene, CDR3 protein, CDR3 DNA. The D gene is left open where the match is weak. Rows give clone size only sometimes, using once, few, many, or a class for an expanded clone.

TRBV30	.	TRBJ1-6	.	CAWRPRLSSYNSPLHF	TGTGCCTGGAGACCTCGATTGAGCTCCTATAATTCACCCCTCCACTTT
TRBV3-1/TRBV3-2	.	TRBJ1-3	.	CASSQDYGSSGNTIYF	TGTGCCAGCAGCCAAGATTATGGGTCCTCTGGAAACACCATATATTTT
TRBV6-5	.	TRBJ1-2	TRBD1	CASSSTGNYGYTF	TGTGCCAGCAGTTCGACAGGGAACTATGGCTACACCTTC
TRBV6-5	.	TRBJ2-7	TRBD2	CASSYLAGANYEQYF	TGTGCCAGCAGTTACCTAGCGGGGGCCAACTACGAGCAGTACTTC
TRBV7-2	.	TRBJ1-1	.	CASSLAQTNNGAFF	TGTGCCAGCAGCTTAGCGCAGACCAACAACGGAGCTTTCTTT
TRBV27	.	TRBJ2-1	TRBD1	CASSPNRGRVRNEQFF	TGTGCCAGCAGTCCAAACAGGGGGCGGGTGCGCAATGAGCAGTTCTTC
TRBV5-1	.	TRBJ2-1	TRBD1	CASSYGQGAYNEQFF	TGCGCCAGCAGCTATGGACAGGGGGCCTACAATGAGCAGTTCTTC
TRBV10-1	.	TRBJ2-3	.	CASSERDTQYF	TGCGCCAGCAGTGAGCGGGATACGCAGTATTTT
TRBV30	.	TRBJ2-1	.	CAWSWARAGEQFF	TGTGCCTGGAGTTGGGCCCGGGCGGGTGAGCAGTTCTTC
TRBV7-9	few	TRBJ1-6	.	CASSLGGGYSPLHF	TGTGCCAGCAGCTTAGGGGGCGGGTATTCACCCCTCCACTTT
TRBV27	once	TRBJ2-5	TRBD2	CASSSSGGAVETQYF	TGTGCCAGCAGCTCTAGCGGGGGGGCCGTGGAGACCCAGTACTTC
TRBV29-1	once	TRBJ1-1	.	CSVGQANTEAFF	TGCAGCGTGGGTCAGGCGAACACTGAAGCTTTCTTT
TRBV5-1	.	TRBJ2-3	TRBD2	CASSLERDTDTQYF	TGCGCCAGCAGCTTGGAGCGGGACACAGATACGCAGTATTTT
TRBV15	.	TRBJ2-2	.	CATSRGPEYTGELFF	TGTGCCACCAGCAGAGGTCCGGAGTACACCGGGGAGCTGTTTTTT
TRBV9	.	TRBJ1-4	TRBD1	CASSPRAQDRRNEKLFF	TGTGCCAGCAGCCCGCGCGCCCAGGACAGGAGGAATGAAAAACTGTTTTTT
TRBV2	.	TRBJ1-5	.	CASSERGPEIFSNQPQHF	TGTGCCAGCAGTGAACGAGGGCCGGAAATATTTAGCAATCAGCCCCAGCATTTT
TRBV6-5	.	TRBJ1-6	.	CASSYSGGRNSPLHF	TGTGCCAGCAGTTACTCGGGGGGAAGAAATTCACCCCTCCACTTT
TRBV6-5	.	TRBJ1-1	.	CASSYAGTNTEAFF	TGTGCCAGCAGTTACGCAGGGACGAACACTGAAGCTTTCTTT
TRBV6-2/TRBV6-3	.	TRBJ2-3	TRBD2	CASSSGTSGRGATDTQYF	TGTGCCAGCAGTTCCGGGACTAGCGGGAGAGGCGCCACAGATACGCAGTATTTT
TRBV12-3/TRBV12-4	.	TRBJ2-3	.	CASSQGSTDTQYF	TGTGCCAGCAGCCAAGGGAGCACAGATACGCAGTATTTT
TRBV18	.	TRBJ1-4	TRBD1	CASSRDRASTNEKLFF	TGTGCCAGCTCACGGGACAGGGCCTCAACTAATGAAAAACTGTTTTTT
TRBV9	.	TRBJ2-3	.	CASSAAGTPSTDTQYF	TGTGCCAGCAGCGCAGCCGGGACACCAAGCACAGATACGCAGTATTTT
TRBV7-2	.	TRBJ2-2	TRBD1	CASSLVGQGSLSAGELFF	TGTGCCAGCAGCTTAGTCGGACAGGGGAGTTTGAGCGCCGGGGAGCTGTTTTTT
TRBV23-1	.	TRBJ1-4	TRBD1	CASSQSSRDRGTNEKLFF	TGCGCCAGCAGTCAATCGTCCCGGGACAGGGGGACTAATGAAAAACTGTTTTTT
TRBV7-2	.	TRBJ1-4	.	CASSYTPGVDEKLFF	TGTGCCAGCAGCTACACCCCGGGGGTGGATGAAAAACTGTTTTTT
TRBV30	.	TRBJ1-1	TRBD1	CAWSVPDRGRTEAFF	TGTGCCTGGAGTGTACCGGACAGGGGGCGGACTGAAGCTTTCTTT
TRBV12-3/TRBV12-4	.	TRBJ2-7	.	CASTNGRLGEQYF	TGTGCCAGCACCAACGGCCGTCTGGGCGAGCAGTACTTC
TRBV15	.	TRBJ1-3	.	CATSRDAVPGNTIYF	TGTGCCACCAGCAGAGATGCGGTGCCTGGAAACACCATATATTTT
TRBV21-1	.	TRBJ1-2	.	CASSRQGDYGYTF	TGTGCCAGCAGCAGACAGGGGGACTATGGCTACACCTTC
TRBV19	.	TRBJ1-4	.	CASRDGTTNEKLFF	TGTGCCAGTAGGGACGGTACAACTAATGAAAAACTGTTTTTT
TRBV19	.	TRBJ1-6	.	CASSVTGSSYNSPLHF	TGTGCCAGTAGTGTGACGGGCAGCTCCTATAATTCACCCCTCCACTTT
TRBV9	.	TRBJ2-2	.	CASSVALTGELFF	TGTGCCAGCAGCGTAGCTCTCACCGGGGAGCTGTTTTTT
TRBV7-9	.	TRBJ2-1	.	CASSPIKENYNEQFF	TGTGCCAGCAGCCCGATAAAGGAAAACTACAATGAGCAGTTCTTC
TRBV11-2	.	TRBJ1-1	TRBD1	CASSPGQGGPGAFF	TGTGCCAGCAGCCCAGGACAGGGTGGGCCTGGGGCTTTCTTT
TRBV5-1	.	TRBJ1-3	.	CASSLGQGNTIYF	TGCGCCAGCAGCTTAGGACAGGGAAACACCATATATTTT
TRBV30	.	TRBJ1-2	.	CAWDGVNYGYTF	TGTGCCTGGGACGGGGTTAACTATGGCTACACCTTC
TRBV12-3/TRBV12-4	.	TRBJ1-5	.	CASSLQGSQPQHF	TGTGCCAGCAGCTTACAGGGAAGCCAGCCCCAGCATTTT
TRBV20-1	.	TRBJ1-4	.	CSAGIEKLFF	TGCAGTGCGGGGATTGAAAAACTGTTTTTT
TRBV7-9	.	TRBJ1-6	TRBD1	CASSFRDRDYSPLHF	TGTGCCAGCAGCTTCCGGGACAGGGATTATTCACCCCTCCACTTT
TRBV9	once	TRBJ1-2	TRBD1	CASSVARTGPGKNYGYTF	TGTGCCAGCAGCGTAGCCCGGACAGGGCCCGGAAAGAACTATGGCTACACCTTC
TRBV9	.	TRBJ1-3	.	CASSPTGISGNTIYF	TGTGCCAGCAGCCCGACGGGAATCTCTGGAAACACCATATATTTT